The 19 T cell receptor beta chains given below trace back to one sample, sequenced in a study of T cells in Graves' hyperthyroidism and ophthalmopathy. RNA transcripts served as the template for amplifying TCR beta CDR3 regions. The TCR CDR3 was amplified in a first-round RT-PCR using the HTBI primer set. Each CDR3 protein gets one entry after TCRdb re-called the multiplex PCR reads with MiXCR. The repertoire holds fewer than 550,000 distinct CDR3 sequences, 15% to 17% seen once, with 13% to 15% in the top ten. The sequencing sample was made of blood. These receptors were obtained from a young woman with Graves' hyperthyroidism.

CDR3 DNA: TGTGCCAGCAGTTACTCCCCCCGCCAGAACACCGGGGAGCTGTTTTTT. Translating gives CASSYSPRQNTGELFF. This chain joins TRBV6-2 or TRBV6-3 and TRBJ2-2; D gene ambiguous. This CDR3 is 16 amino acids long. Trimming left V 0 bases short and J 1 base short, with 9 bases between. The germline gives CDR1 MNHEY, CDR2 SVGEGT.

In its sample, this clonotype was seen a few times. The chain combines TRBV19 with TRBJ2-1; no clear D gene. From germline, CDR1 is LNHDA and CDR2 SQIVND (reference sequence). The CDR3 is 14 residues long. Trimming took off 4 bases at V and 7 bases at J, with 14 bases between the two ends. The CDR3 bases are TGTGCCAGTAGTAGGGGTAGCTCTACTAATGAGCAGTTCTTC. Protein: CASSRGSSTNEQFF.

The sample holds a few counts of this clonotype. The chain uses TRBV6-1 and TRBJ2-2, with TRBD1 matching 10 bases. The germline gives CDR1 MNHNS, CDR2 SASEGT. V gave up 6 bases and J gave up 6 bases; unmatched junction bases: 7. The CDR3 loop spans 15 amino acids. The CDR3 region has the DNA TGTGCCAGCAGAGACAGGGGGCGCGTGGCCGGGGAGCTGTTTTTT. Amino acids: CASRDRGRVAGELFF.

This clonotype has ten or more counts. The rearrangement uses TRBV20-1 and TRBJ1-6, with 11 bases fitting TRBD1. The CDR3 totals 13 residues. Germline values: CDR1 DFQATT, CDR2 SNEGSKA (reference sequence). With 5 bases clipped from V and 8 bases from J, the junction kept 2 bases outside the gene matches. CDR3 DNA: TGCAGTGCTCCGGGACAGGGGGATTCACCCCTCCACTTT. Its translation is CSAPGQGDSPLHF.

This clonotype was counted many times. V usage is TRBV29-1 and J usage is TRBJ2-5, with 7 bases that match TRBD2. The germline CDR1 and CDR2 sequences are SQVTM and ANQGSEA. The trim removed 7 bases at V and 3 bases at J, leaving 8 bases unmatched. The CDR3 contains 13 residues. CDR3 DNA: TGCAGCGGATTCACCGGGACTAAAGAGACCCAGTACTTC. It specifies CSGFTGTKETQYF.

This clonotype was observed a few times. The chain recombines TRBV11-3 with TRBJ2-7; 9 bases align to TRBD2. CDR3 length equals 15 residues. The V and J ends lost 2 bases and 2 bases, in that order; junction bases with no gene match: 4. Germline CDR1 is SGHNT and CDR2 is YENEEA. DNA for the CDR3: TGTGCCAGCAGCTTACGGAGCGGGGGGACCTACGAGCAGTACTTC. Translating it yields CASSLRSGGTYEQYF. The full variable domain, completed using reference TRBV11-3 and TRBJ2-7, is EAGVVQSPRYKIIEKKQPVAFWCNPISGHNTLYWYLQNLGQGPELLIRYENEEAVDDSQLPKDRFSAERLKGVDSTLKIQPAELGDSAVYLCASSLRSGGTYEQYFGPGTRLTVT.

This clonotype was counted many times. The chain carries TRBV27 and TRBJ2-4; tentatively, D is TRBD1 or TRBD2 (6 bases each). CDR1 MNHEY and CDR2 SMNVEV come from the germline V gene (reference sequence). V dropped 6 bases and J dropped 5 bases, with 17 bases sitting between them. There are 15 residues in the CDR3. CDR3 region: CASREGDGLQNIQYF. CDR3 bases: TGTGCCAGCAGGGAGGGGGACGGACTTCAAAACATTCAGTACTTC.

The sample holds many counts of this clonotype. A read error may account for a junction end that differs from germline. The chain has TRBV4-2 and TRBJ2-1, with 7 bases identical to TRBD2. CDR3 length: 16 amino acids. Germline CDR1 and CDR2: LGHNA and YNFKEQ. CDR3 coding DNA: TGTGCCAGCAGTCAAGAAGCGGGGAGCTCCTACAATGAGCAGTTCTTC. This encodes CASSQEAGSSYNEQFF.

The rearrangement uses TRBV24-1 and TRBJ2-1, with a weak D call TRBD2 (5 bases). Looked up from germline, CDR1 is KGHDR and CDR2 is SFDVKD. V gave up 3 bases and J gave up 6 bases, with 8 bases separating them. This CDR3 comprises 13 residues. The CDR3 spells CATSDVRGNEQFF. The CDR3 DNA follows: TGTGCCACCAGTGATGTACGGGGCAATGAGCAGTTCTTC.

In regard to this clonotype: A much larger clone lies a single base off, so this may be a read error. This chain links TRBV3-1 with TRBJ2-3; D not resolved. The V end lost 1 base, the J end lost 0 bases, and 11 bases lay between the germline ends. The CDR3 sequence is 16 residues long. Germline CDR1 is LGHDT and CDR2 is YNNKEL (reference sequence). The CDR3 sequence: CASSQVTTASTDTQYF. As DNA, the CDR3 is TGTGCCAGCAGCCAAGTCACAACAGCTAGCACAGATACGCAGTATTTT.

The gene calls are TRBV11-2 and TRBJ1-1; TRBD1 might be the D (5 bases). The CDR3 has 13 residues. Trimming left V 5 bases short and J 5 bases short, with 12 bases between. Germline V CDR1 and CDR2: SGHAT, FQNNGV. The CDR3 region is CASSPQGETEAFF. In nucleotides, the CDR3 is TGTGCCAGCAGCCCTCAGGGTGAAACTGAAGCTTTCTTT.

In this sample, this clonotype turned up many times. The J gene is TRBJ2-5, the V gene TRBV7-3, with TRBD2 identical over 10 bases. Germline CDR1 reads SGHTA; CDR2 reads FQGTGA. This CDR3 has 15 amino acids. Trimming at V came to 5 bases and at J to 3 bases, leaving 6 bases not matched to a gene. CDR3 coding DNA: TGTGCCAGCAGCCGAGCGGGAGGGATCGAAGAGACCCAGTACTTC. It yields the protein CASSRAGGIEETQYF.

CDR3 nucleotides: TGTGCCAGCAGTGATCTAAATAGCGGGAGTACAGATACGCAGTATTTT. It encodes CASSDLNSGSTDTQYF. This chain links TRBV25-1 with TRBJ2-3; 9 bases map to TRBD2. J was trimmed by 3 bases and V by 3 bases; bases with no gene match: 7. This CDR3 contains 16 residues. Germline V lookup: CDR1 MGHDK, CDR2 SYGVNS. The whole variable domain, remainder taken from reference TRBV25-1 and TRBJ2-3, is EADIYQTPRYLVIGTGKKITLECSQTMGHDKMYWYQQDPGMELHLIHYSYGVNSTEKGDLSSESTVSRIRTEHFPLTLESARPSHTSQYLCASSDLNSGSTDTQYFGPGTRLTVL.

This clonotype was observed at least ten times. The chain is built from TRBV3-1 and TRBJ1-5; D not certain. The V gene lost 4 bases and the J gene lost 5 bases, with 9 bases spanning the gap. CDR1 and CDR2 (germline): LGHDT, YNNKEL (reference sequence). This CDR3 is built from 13 residues. CDR3 residues: CASSPSWDQPQHF. The CDR3 coding sequence is TGTGCCAGCAGCCCTTCCTGGGATCAGCCCCAGCATTTT.

This chain joins TRBV28 and TRBJ2-7; 8 bases align to TRBD1. The junction had 7 bases not matched to a gene; V was cut back by 10 bases and J by 2 bases. This CDR3 spans 13 amino acids. The germline gives CDR1 MDHEN, CDR2 SYDVKM. The CDR3 reads CATSGQVTYEQYF. The CDR3 DNA reads as TGTGCCACCTCGGGACAGGTAACCTACGAGCAGTACTTC.

This clonotype was found many times. The chain joins TRBV13 to TRBJ1-2, with D possibly being TRBD1 (5 bases). Germline loops: CDR1 PRHDT, CDR2 FYEKMQ (reference sequence). This CDR3 is built from 15 residues. The V and J ends lost 1 base and 4 bases respectively, with 13 bases between them. The CDR3: CASSLAPTDSYGYTF. The CDR3 DNA reads TGTGCCAGCAGCTTAGCCCCGACAGATTCCTATGGCTACACCTTC. The whole variable domain, remainder taken from reference TRBV13 and TRBJ1-2, is AAGVIQSPRHLIKEKRETATLKCYPIPRHDTVYWYQQGPGQDPQFLISFYEKMQSDKGSIPDRFSAQQFSDYHSELNMSSLELGDSALYFCASSLAPTDSYGYTFGSGTRLTVV.

This chain links TRBV5-1 with TRBJ2-3, with D possibly TRBD1 on 5 matching bases. V was clipped by 0 bases and J by 0 bases, with 14 bases between them. Germline CDR1 is SGHRS and CDR2 is YFSETQ. The CDR3 consists of 17 residues. CDR3 DNA sequence: TGCGCCAGCAGCTTGGCCATCACAGGTCGTAGCACAGATACGCAGTATTTT. Encoded protein: CASSLAITGRSTDTQYF. Variable domain in full (rest from reference TRBV5-1 and TRBJ2-3): KAGVTQTPRYLIKTRGQQVTLSCSPISGHRSVSWYQQTPGQGLQFLFEYFSETQRNKGNFPGRFSGRQFSNSRSEMNVSTLELGDSALYLCASSLAITGRSTDTQYFGPGTRLTVL.

The chain uses TRBV7-9 and TRBJ1-2; D is perhaps TRBD1 (6 bases). Deletions cut 5 bases from V and 3 bases from J, with 19 bases between. The CDR3 is made up of 16 amino acids. The V gene's germline CDR1 is SEHNR and CDR2 FQNEAQ (reference sequence). The CDR3 sequence: CASSPPFRDIDYGYTF. The CDR3 DNA follows: TGTGCCAGCAGCCCCCCATTCCGGGACATTGACTATGGCTACACCTTC.

This clonotype occurred a few times. V usage is TRBV6-2 or TRBV6-3 and J usage is TRBJ1-6, with TRBD1 matching 8 bases. CDR1 and CDR2 (germline): MNHEY, SVGEGT. CDR3 size: 14 residues. Germline trimming cut 7 bases from V and 6 bases from J; bases unmatched to any gene: 5. CDR3 nucleotides: TGTGCCAGCACCCGGACAGGGCCTAATTCACCCCTCCACTTT. Its translation is CASTRTGPNSPLHF.